These T cell receptor beta chains were read from a single sample in a study of OX40 agonist ivuxolimab in advanced cancers. Data came from immunoSEQ multiplex PCR; TCRdb stores just in-frame clones and leaves some out. The sample shows tens of thousands of clones, approximately 78% of them seen only once. This sample comprised CD4+ or CD8+ T cells sorted from blood, obtained in a trial of the OX40 agonist ivuxolimab. All receptors derive from an adult with an advanced solid tumor such as melanoma, head and neck, liver or kidney cancer. CDR3s include the opening cysteine and the closing phenylalanine or tryptophan. Each record gives: V gene, J gene, CDR3 protein.

V gene: TRBV11-3
J gene: TRBJ2-2
CDR3 protein: CASSLGNFNTGELFF

V gene: TRBV29-1
J gene: TRBJ1-2
CDR3 protein: CSVEGEAGQGAGNGYTF

V gene: TRBV27
J gene: TRBJ2-7
CDR3 protein: CASSAFTGAEQYF

V gene: TRBV5-1
J gene: TRBJ1-1
CDR3 protein: CASSFTGQNTEAFF

V gene: TRBV5-1
J gene: TRBJ2-7
CDR3 protein: CASSDGTPYEQYF

V gene: TRBV15
J gene: TRBJ1-3
CDR3 protein: CATTSYNKGIGGNTIYF

V gene: TRBV2
J gene: TRBJ1-3
CDR3 protein: CASSEWAGFGLGNTIYF

V gene: TRBV7-3
J gene: TRBJ2-5
CDR3 protein: CASSRDPGTGRETQYF

V gene: TRBV5-4
J gene: TRBJ2-7
CDR3 protein: CASSTDRGGQYF

V gene: TRBV7-8
J gene: TRBJ1-1
CDR3 protein: CASSLVPENTEAFF

V gene: TRBV5-1
J gene: TRBJ2-5
CDR3 protein: CASSPLGVETQYF

V gene: TRBV19
J gene: TRBJ2-3
CDR3 protein: CASSINDASTTDTQYF

V gene: TRBV7-8
J gene: TRBJ2-5
CDR3 protein: CASSPEPGQGSAVQTQYF

V gene: TRBV9
J gene: TRBJ1-2
CDR3 protein: CASSVVQGSYGYTF

V gene: TRBV7-9
J gene: TRBJ2-7
CDR3 protein: CASSFPSGRARGEQYF

V gene: TRBV7-3
J gene: TRBJ1-1
CDR3 protein: CASSLNREMNTEAFF

V gene: TRBV15
J gene: TRBJ1-2
CDR3 protein: CATSRDPSGGYGYTF

V gene: TRBV30
J gene: TRBJ1-2
CDR3 protein: CACPQPGPTRYGYTF

V gene: TRBV4-1
J gene: TRBJ2-2
CDR3 protein: CASSHGPSANTGELFF

V gene: TRBV2
J gene: TRBJ1-2
CDR3 protein: CASSDLSGTAYGYTF

V gene: TRBV7-3
J gene: TRBJ2-5
CDR3 protein: CASSAGGRGETQYF

V gene: TRBV13
J gene: TRBJ1-5
CDR3 protein: CASSLGRGDGQPQHF

V gene: TRBV28
J gene: TRBJ1-1
CDR3 protein: CASSLPHGVTEAFF

V gene: TRBV18
J gene: TRBJ2-7
CDR3 protein: CASSTNNGDYEQYF

V gene: TRBV6-5
J gene: TRBJ2-2
CDR3 protein: CASSYGPTQNTGELFF

V gene: TRBV7-6
J gene: TRBJ2-7
CDR3 protein: CASSSTGGSSYEQYF

V gene: TRBV5-6
J gene: TRBJ1-2
CDR3 protein: CASSLARDRGRLDYGYTF